This T cell receptor beta chain originates from a study of memory CD4+ T cells and cytomegalovirus serostatus. The method was immunoSEQ multiplex PCR; TCRdb's version includes in-frame clones alone and lacks a portion of them. The sample has 45,000 to 65,000 clones, around 80% seen once. CDR1 and CDR2 from the germline V gene are LGHNA and YSLEER. There are 15 residues in the CDR3. V lost 1 base and J lost 4, with 11 bases in between. The sort gate was single viable CD3+CD4+CD8-CD45RO+ cells for memory CD4+ T cells. The sample was memory CD4+ T cells from blood. The sequence was collected from an adult in good health and CMV-seropositive. The rearrangement links TRBV4-3 to TRBJ2-1, with D perhaps TRBD1 or TRBD2 (6 bases each). The CDR3 coding sequence is TGCGCCAGCAGCCAAGCCCGGGGGCCATACAATGAGCAGTTCTTC. It codes for CASSQARGPYNEQFF.